Each of the 14 T cell receptor beta chains below was sequenced from the same sample in a study of T cell repertoires in cytomegalovirus infection. These TCRs are of unknown antigen specificity. Each CDR3 protein gets one entry after TCRdb re-called the reads with MiXCR. The sample carries hundreds of thousands of distinct CDR3 sequences, about 42% recorded once. Sequences were derived from cultured PBMCs, sampled from culture after CMV antigen stimulation. The source is a human donor in good health (CMV status not recorded). Some clones in this sample may be carry-over from other donors' samples.

This chain links TRBV2 with TRBJ1-3; 7 nucleotides match TRBD1. The CDR3 spans 17 residues. Germline V CDR1 and CDR2: SNHLY, FYNNEI. The ends lost 7 bases at V and 5 bases at J; junction bases unmatched: 17. The CDR3 nucleotides are TGTGCCAGCAACCGAGGCGCACGCGACAGGGAGAGAAACACCATATATTTT. Translating it yields CASNRGARDRERNTIYF. The full variable domain, completed using reference TRBV2 and TRBJ1-3, is EPEVTQTPSHQVTQMGQEVILRCVPISNHLYFYWYRQILGQKVEFLVSFYNNEISEKSEIFDDQFSVERPDGSNFTLKIRSTKLEDSAMYFCASNRGARDRERNTIYFGEGSWLTVV.

The chain uses TRBV6-2 or TRBV6-3 and TRBJ2-7; a possible D gene is TRBD1 (6 bases). Germline CDR1 and CDR2: MNHEY and SVGEGT. V gave up 7 bases and J gave up 6 bases, with 13 bases separating them. There are 12 residues in the CDR3. This CDR3 is CASTENRAEQYF. Written as DNA, the CDR3 is TGTGCCAGCACAGAAAACAGGGCCGAGCAGTACTTC.

The chain combines TRBV7-2 with TRBJ2-2, with D hard to call. The CDR3 loop spans 14 amino acids. The germline V gene encodes CDR1 SGHTA and CDR2 FQGNSA. V was cut by 4 bases and J by 8 bases, with 14 bases left in between. The CDR3 DNA is TGTGCCAGCAGCTCCACCCCTGGTCGAGGGGAGCTGTTTTTT. This gives the protein CASSSTPGRGELFF. The whole variable domain, remainder taken from reference TRBV7-2 and TRBJ2-2, is GAGVSQSPSNKVTEKGKDVELRCDPISGHTALYWYRQSLGQGLEFLIYFQGNSAPDKSGLPSDRFSAERTGGSVSTLTIQRTQQEDSAVYLCASSSTPGRGELFFGEGSRLTVL.

J is TRBJ2-3 and V is TRBV7-2, with 9 nucleotides matching TRBD2. The germline V gene encodes CDR1 SGHTA and CDR2 FQGNSA. This CDR3 spans 15 amino acids. V was clipped by 5 bases and J by 2 bases; unmatched bases: 5. The chain's CDR3 is CASSGGGAITDTQYF. As DNA, the CDR3 is TGTGCCAGCAGCGGCGGGGGGGCTATCACAGATACGCAGTATTTT.

V gene TRBV7-9 combines with J gene TRBJ2-5; D may correspond to TRBD1 or TRBD2 (6 bases each). The CDR3 sequence is 13 residues long. With 4 bases removed from V and 5 bases from J, the gap between germline ends came to 11 bases. The germline gives CDR1 SEHNR, CDR2 FQNEAQ (reference sequence). CDR3 sequence (DNA): TGTGCCAGCAGCTCGGGGGACATGGAGACCCAGTACTTC. Amino acid sequence: CASSSGDMETQYF.

The rearrangement links TRBV20-1 to TRBJ2-1; 11 bases align to TRBD2. The V and J ends lost 3 bases and 5 bases, in that order; junction bases with no gene match: 9. Germline-derived CDR1 and CDR2 are DFQATT and SNEGSKA (reference sequence). The CDR3 has 16 residues. The CDR3 region is CSARDFRLAGNNEQFF. As DNA, the CDR3 is TGCAGTGCTAGGGACTTTAGACTAGCGGGAAACAATGAGCAGTTCTTC.

The V gene is TRBV12-5, the J gene TRBJ1-6; the match to TRBD1 covers 7 bases. The V gene's germline CDR1 is LGHNT and CDR2 FRNRAP. The CDR3 sequence is 16 residues long. J lost 0 bases, V lost 6 bases, and 5 bases had no gene match. DNA for the CDR3: TGTGCTAGTGGGGCAGGGGGTAGCTCCTATAATTCACCCCTCCACTTT. It encodes CASGAGGSSYNSPLHF.

J is TRBJ1-1 and V is TRBV25-1, with D unclear. This CDR3 comprises 16 residues. CDR1 is MGHDK and CDR2 is SYGVNS in the germline V gene. The V and J ends lost 1 base and 2 bases respectively, with 14 bases between them. This CDR3 is CASSELGAGVNTEAFF. The CDR3 DNA is TGTGCCAGCAGTGAATTAGGAGCTGGGGTAAACACTGAAGCTTTCTTT.

This clonotype occurred a few times. The J gene is TRBJ1-2, the V gene TRBV12-3 or TRBV12-4; a possible D gene is TRBD1 (5 bases). The CDR3 runs 14 residues. V lost 3 bases and J lost 1, with 9 bases in between. In DNA, the CDR3 is TGTGCCAGCAGTTTCCAGGGATATAACTATGGCTACACCTTC. It specifies CASSFQGYNYGYTF.

This chain uses TRBV12-3 or TRBV12-4 with TRBJ1-6; perhaps TRBD1 as D (6 bases). V lost 8 bases to trimming and J lost 7 bases, with 12 bases between them. The length of the CDR3 is 13 residues. The CDR3 coding sequence is TGTGCCAGCTGCAGGGGCGAGAATTCACCCCTCCACTTT. As protein: CASCRGENSPLHF.

The J gene is TRBJ1-5, the V gene TRBV7-8, with 7 positions matching TRBD1. The ends lost 5 bases at V and 1 base at J; junction bases unmatched: 8. From germline, CDR1 is SGHVS and CDR2 FQNEAQ. The CDR3 has 16 residues. CDR3 amino acids: CASSIQQGISNQPQHF. The CDR3 region has the DNA TGTGCCAGCAGCATCCAACAGGGGATCAGCAATCAGCCCCAGCATTTT. Full variable domain (outside the CDR3, taken from reference TRBV7-8 and TRBJ1-5): GAGVSQSPRYKVAKRGQDVALRCDPISGHVSLFWYQQALGQGPEFLTYFQNEAQLDKSGLPSDRFFAERPEGSVSTLKIQRTQQEDSAVYLCASSIQQGISNQPQHFGDGTRLSIL.

The rearrangement uses TRBV7-9 and TRBJ2-6, with 7 bases lining up with TRBD1. This CDR3 is 18 amino acids long. Per the germline V gene, CDR1 is SEHNR and CDR2 is FQNEAQ (reference sequence). The V segment lost 7 bases and the J segment 0 bases; nucleotides outside the gene matches: 12. The CDR3 is CASNPRPGQSSGANVLTF. The CDR3, as DNA: TGTGCCAGCAATCCCAGGCCGGGACAGAGCTCTGGGGCCAACGTCCTGACTTTC.

A few counts support this clonotype. J is TRBJ2-1 and V is TRBV6-1, with D perhaps assigned TRBD1 or TRBD2 (5 bases each). This CDR3 has 15 amino acids. CDR1 MNHNS and CDR2 SASEGT come from the germline V gene. V lost 2 bases, J lost 12 bases, and 20 bases lay in between. The CDR3 sequence: CASSEYLSRFGTQFF. The CDR3 coding sequence is TGTGCCAGCAGTGAATATCTCTCTCGGTTCGGGACGCAGTTCTTC.

This clonotype was observed many times. V gene TRBV7-8 combines with J gene TRBJ1-1; unclear D gene. Trimming shortened V by 1 base and J by 1 base, and 10 bases separated the two germline ends. CDR1 is SGHVS, CDR2 FQNEAQ, per germline. The CDR3 has 15 amino acids. DNA for the CDR3: TGTGCCAGCAGCTTAGATCAAGTGGGGAACACTGAAGCTTTCTTT. This codes for CASSLDQVGNTEAFF. The whole variable domain, remainder taken from reference TRBV7-8 and TRBJ1-1, is GAGVSQSPRYKVAKRGQDVALRCDPISGHVSLFWYQQALGQGPEFLTYFQNEAQLDKSGLPSDRFFAERPEGSVSTLKIQRTQQEDSAVYLCASSLDQVGNTEAFFGQGTRLTVV.